These 8 T cell receptor beta chains share one sample of origin, sequenced in a study of T cells after yellow fever vaccination (dated by TCRdb to between 2017 and 2020). This sample's treatment or condition label indicates: live attenuated yellow fever vaccine strain. The library was prepared using 5' RACE. TCRdb lists the instrument as Illumina HiSeq 2500. TCRdb cleaned the public reads at Q25 with fastp, built clones with MiXCR and kept in-frame beta chains. Each CDR3 protein appears once, grouped with its most common genes and DNA. The table for this sample lists around 550,000 distinct CDR3 sequences; approximately 21% of them were counted only once. The top ten constitute 13% to 15% of the sample. Specimen: PBMCs, collected 15 days after the yellow fever booster vaccination. The source is a man aged 25-45 years who received the YFV17D yellow fever vaccine.

The chain links TRBV7-9 to TRBJ2-4; 7 nucleotides agree with TRBD2. Germline lookup yields CDR1 SEHNR and CDR2 FQNEAQ (reference sequence). This CDR3 contains 15 residues. Trimming cost V 3 bases and J 0 bases; bases outside gene matches: 2. In DNA, the CDR3 is TGTGCCAGCAGCTTGGTAGCGGGAGCCAAAAACATTCAGTACTTC. It yields the protein CASSLVAGAKNIQYF. Combining the CDR3 with reference TRBV7-9 and TRBJ2-4 gives the whole variable domain DTGVSQNPRHKITKRGQNVTFRCDPISEHNRLYWYRQTLGQGPEFLTYFQNEAQLEKSRLLSDRFSAERPKGSFSTLEIQRTEQGDSAMYLCASSLVAGAKNIQYFGAGTRLSVL.

In its sample, this clonotype was seen a few times. The chain is built from TRBV24-1 and TRBJ2-5, with TRBD1 as a possible D gene (5 bases). Trimming left V 3 bases short and J 4 bases short, with 14 bases between. Germline values: CDR1 KGHDR, CDR2 SFDVKD. The CDR3 length is 15 residues. The CDR3 protein is CATSDSRVTRETQYF. In nucleotides, the CDR3 is TGTGCCACCAGTGATAGCAGGGTAACCCGAGAGACCCAGTACTTC.

The V call is TRBV29-1, the J call TRBJ2-5, with D uncertain. The CDR3 covers 14 residues. V was pared by 0 bases and J by 4 bases, with 12 bases between. Germline V lookup: CDR1 SQVTM, CDR2 ANQGSEA. The CDR3 region has the DNA TGCAGCGTTGAAGATCCCTGGGCCGGAGAGACCCAGTACTTC. This gives the protein CSVEDPWAGETQYF.

A remark on this clonotype: Because it lacks the conserved phenylalanine or tryptophan at the end, this CDR3 is likely a read error. The DNA is omitted, as the CDR3 cannot be located on it reliably, and the CDR3 follows TCRdb's listing. The chain links TRBV6-5 to TRBJ2-1; the table assigns TRBD2, which was not confirmed against the DNA. The CDR3 extends over 11 residues, inclusive of both ends. Germline assignment: CDR1 MNHEY and CDR2 SVGAGI. The CDR3 loop is CASSSQGQWFI.

This clonotype has just a few counts. The rearrangement links TRBV9 to TRBJ2-7, with TRBD1 matching 9 bases. V shed 0 bases, J shed 4 bases, and the junction held 2 bases outside the gene matches. The length of the CDR3 is 14 residues. Germline CDR1 is SGDLS and CDR2 is YYNGEE. The CDR3 here is CASSVGGTGYEQYF. The CDR3 DNA reads as TGTGCCAGCAGCGTAGGTGGGACAGGGTACGAGCAGTACTTC.

V usage is TRBV12-3 or TRBV12-4 and J usage is TRBJ1-2, with D unclear. Deletions cut 4 bases from V and 0 bases from J, with 15 bases between. The CDR3 consists of 16 residues. CDR3 amino acids: CASSSVIATTNYGYTF. Here the CDR3 DNA reads TGTGCCAGCAGTTCCGTAATCGCAACTACTAACTATGGCTACACCTTC.

This clonotype turned up a few times. V gene TRBV4-1 combines with J gene TRBJ2-3; D call uncertain. The germline V and J ends were trimmed by 0 bases and 10 bases, with 5 bases remaining between them. Per the germline V gene, CDR1 is MGHRA and CDR2 is YSYEKL. CDR3 length: 11 amino acids. CDR3 amino acids: CASSQDLSQYF. The CDR3, as DNA: TGCGCCAGCAGCCAAGATCTTTCGCAGTATTTT.

V usage is TRBV20-1 and J usage is TRBJ2-7; no firm D call. The CDR3 totals 12 residues. The germline V gene encodes CDR1 DFQATT and CDR2 SNEGSKA (reference sequence). Trimming removed 5 bases from V and 6 bases from J, with 14 bases in between. This CDR3 reads CSALAWGAEQYF. Here the CDR3 DNA reads TGCAGTGCTTTAGCATGGGGTGCCGAGCAGTACTTC.